This TCR beta chain was sequenced for a study of OX40 agonist ivuxolimab in advanced cancers. Autoimmune disease history or systemic immunosuppression was exclusionary. Germline V gene sequence: CDR1 SGDLS, CDR2 YYNGEE. V gave up 4 bases and J gave up 5 bases; unmatched junction bases: 12. This CDR3 contains 17 residues. Produced via immunoSEQ multiplex PCR; TCRdb's table is partial and in-frame only. The sample carries 65,000 to 95,000 clones, approximately 88% recorded once. The sequencing here drew on CD4+ or CD8+ T cells sorted from blood, taken in a trial of the OX40 agonist ivuxolimab. The chain couples TRBV9 to TRBJ2-2; TRBD2 agrees at 9 bases. This TCR was sampled from an adult with an advanced solid tumor such as melanoma, head and neck, liver or kidney cancer. The CDR3 region is CASSFRGTSSQTGELFF. The DNA for the CDR3 is TGTGCCAGCAGCTTCCGAGGGACTAGCTCTCAAACCGGGGAGCTGTTTTTT.